Listed below are T cell receptor beta chains from one sample, sequenced in a study of cytomegalovirus exposure and HLA in healthy donors. The assay was immunoSEQ multiplex PCR, and TCRdb's table has in-frame clones only and misses some. The data contain around 150,000 clones, around 87% of them singletons. Material for sequencing was PBMCs. The receptor source for this set is a woman under 40 in good health and CMV-seronegative. Both conserved end residues are part of each CDR3. The D gene is left open where the match is weak. The size entry is marked missing in some rows and otherwise reads once, few, many or a size class.

D gene | J gene | clone size | V gene | CDR3 DNA | CDR3 protein
. | TRBJ2-5 | . | TRBV5-4 | TGTGCCAGCAGGCCCGGAGGCCGAGGGATCGGAGAGACCCAGTACTTC | CASRPGGRGIGETQYF
. | TRBJ2-7 | . | TRBV27 | TGTGCCAGCGGTCTCGGGGTGACCCCATACGAGCAGTACTTC | CASGLGVTPYEQYF
. | TRBJ2-7 | . | TRBV28 | TGTGCCAGCAGTTCTGCGGGAACGATCCTCGAGCAGTACTTC | CASSSAGTILEQYF
. | TRBJ2-3 | . | TRBV23-1 | TGCGCCAGCAGCCAATCGGAACTAGCAAGAGATACGCAGTATTTT | CASSQSELARDTQYF
. | TRBJ1-1 | few | TRBV5-1 | TGCGCCAGCAGCTTGGCTGCGGGGGGTACTGAAGCTTTCTTT | CASSLAAGGTEAFF
TRBD1 | TRBJ2-5 | once | TRBV6-5 | TGTGCCAGCAGTTGGCGGGGACAGGGTTTGGTGGAGACCCAGTACTTC | CASSWRGQGLVETQYF
. | TRBJ2-3 | once | TRBV5-6 | TGTGCCAGCAGCTTGAGAAGGGCAGGGGTTTTGACAGATACGCAGTATTTT | CASSLRRAGVLTDTQYF
TRBD2 | TRBJ2-1 | . | TRBV7-2 | TGTGCCAGCAGCCCACCCGGGACTAGCGGAAACAATGAGCAGTTCTTC | CASSPPGTSGNNEQFF
. | TRBJ1-1 | . | TRBV28 | TGTGCCAGCAGTCTAAGTGGCACTGAAGCTTTCTTT | CASSLSGTEAFF
TRBD2 | TRBJ2-5 | . | TRBV9 | TGTGCCAGCAGCGTAGCTGGAGTAGCGGGGGGACAAGAGACCCAGTACTTC | CASSVAGVAGGQETQYF
. | TRBJ2-7 | . | TRBV27 | TGTGCCAGCAGTCCGCGGGGGGGACAGGCCTCCTACGAGCAGTACTTC | CASSPRGGQASYEQYF
TRBD2 | TRBJ2-3 | . | TRBV5-5 | TGTGCCAGCAGCTTGGACGGGAGGACGACAGATACGCAGTATTTT | CASSLDGRTTDTQYF
. | TRBJ1-4 | . | TRBV6-6 | TGTGCCAGCAGTTACTCGAACGGGGTGGCTGAAAAACTGTTTTTT | CASSYSNGVAEKLFF
. | TRBJ2-5 | . | TRBV5-1 | TGCGCCAGCAGCTTGAGGCAGGGGGAGACCCAGTACTTC | CASSLRQGETQYF
TRBD2 | TRBJ2-7 | . | TRBV5-1 | TGCGCCAGCAGCTCCGGACTAGCGGGGTCCTACGAGCAGTACTTC | CASSSGLAGSYEQYF
. | TRBJ1-1 | . | TRBV9 | TGTGCCAGCAGCGCCTCCGGGACTGAGAACACTGAAGCTTTCTTT | CASSASGTENTEAFF
. | TRBJ2-7 | . | TRBV27 | TGTGCCAGCAGCTTAGGGTACAGCTCCTACGAGCAGTACTTC | CASSLGYSSYEQYF
. | TRBJ1-1 | . | TRBV6-5 | TGTGCCAGCGGGGGCCTCATTAACACTGAAGCTTTCTTT | CASGGLINTEAFF
. | TRBJ2-2 | . | TRBV7-3 | TGTGCCAGCAGCCCGGACTTGGGGGGGGAGCTGTTTTTT | CASSPDLGGELFF
. | TRBJ2-1 | . | TRBV2 | TGTGCCAGCAGTGGAGGGAATGAGCAGTTCTTC | CASSGGNEQFF
TRBD1 | TRBJ1-1 | . | TRBV15 | TGTGCCACCAGCAGAGAAGTGCAGGGGGCCTCGAACACTGAAGCTTTCTTT | CATSREVQGASNTEAFF
. | TRBJ2-1 | once | TRBV20-1 | TGCAGTGCTAGAGTGTGGGAGTTCATGATCTTC | CSARVWEFMIF
. | TRBJ2-5 | . | TRBV19 | TGTGCCAGTAGTATAGGAGGCGGGGGCGGTGAGACCCAGTACTTC | CASSIGGGGGETQYF
TRBD2 | TRBJ2-2 | . | TRBV2 | TGTGCCAGCAGTGAAATTTCGACTAGCCCCGGGGAGCTGTTTTTT | CASSEISTSPGELFF
. | TRBJ1-5 | few | TRBV4-2 | TGTGCCAGCAGCCAAGTCGAGGGAGAGGGCAATCAGCCCCAGCATTTT | CASSQVEGEGNQPQHF
. | TRBJ1-6 | few | TRBV5-6 | TGTGCCAGCAGCTTGGCCTGGACTCTTAATTCACCCCTCCACTTT | CASSLAWTLNSPLHF
TRBD2 | TRBJ2-1 | . | TRBV2 | TGTGCCAGCACCGGCGGGGGGGGCTACAATGAGCAGTTCTTC | CASTGGGGYNEQFF
. | TRBJ2-1 | . | TRBV19 | TGTGCCAGTAGCCCGGGAGCCGTAGATGAGCAGTTCTTC | CASSPGAVDEQFF
TRBD1 | TRBJ1-1 | . | TRBV7-8 | TGTGCCAGCAGCAGGGGGCGATGGATGAACACTGAAGCTTTCTTT | CASSRGRWMNTEAFF
TRBD1 | TRBJ2-2 | . | TRBV7-9 | TGTGCCAGCAGCCCCATTGTTGGGACAGGGAAATCCGGGGAGCTGTTTTTT | CASSPIVGTGKSGELFF
. | TRBJ1-1 | once | TRBV9 | TGTGCCAGCAGCGTAGCCGAGGGATACAACACTGAAGCTTTCTTT | CASSVAEGYNTEAFF
. | TRBJ1-2 | once | TRBV19 | TGTGCCAGTAGTCCCCCTCAGGGATCTGGCTACACCTTC | CASSPPQGSGYTF
TRBD2 | TRBJ2-6 | once | TRBV4-2 | TGTGCCAGCAGCCAACTGACTAGCGGGGGAACGGTCCTGACTTTC | CASSQLTSGGTVLTF
TRBD2 | TRBJ2-3 | . | TRBV6-4 | TGTGCCAGCAGTGACAAAGCGGGGGGCACAGATACGCAGTATTTT | CASSDKAGGTDTQYF
TRBD2 | TRBJ2-1 | once | TRBV5-1 | TGCGCCAGCAGCCCGGGAACTAGCGGGATGGTGAATGAGCAGTTCTTC | CASSPGTSGMVNEQFF
. | TRBJ1-5 | . | TRBV13 | TGTGCCAGCAGCTTAGGAGCAGCCCGGGGCAATCAGCCCCAGCATTTT | CASSLGAARGNQPQHF
TRBD2 | TRBJ2-2 | . | TRBV19 | TGTGCCAGTACTAGCGGGACAAACACCGGGGAGCTGTTTTTT | CASTSGTNTGELFF
TRBD1 | TRBJ2-2 | . | TRBV7-9 | TGTGCCAGCAGCTTAATCAGGGGGTGGTTCTCCGGGGAGCTGTTTTTT | CASSLIRGWFSGELFF
. | TRBJ2-3 | . | TRBV7-9 | TGTGCCAGCAGCTTGGGGAGGCGCACAGATACGCAGTATTTT | CASSLGRRTDTQYF
TRBD2 | TRBJ2-3 | . | TRBV7-2 | TGTGCCAGCAGCCGCGAGCCGGGACTAGCGGGACTGAGCACAGATACGCAGTATTTT | CASSREPGLAGLSTDTQYF
. | TRBJ2-1 | . | TRBV30 | TGTGCCCGGAGCGTAGGGGCAGGGGTCAATGAGCAGTTCTTC | CARSVGAGVNEQFF
. | TRBJ1-1 | . | TRBV2 | TGTGCCAGCAGAAAGGGGGTTGAAGCTTTCTTT | CASRKGVEAFF
. | TRBJ2-7 | . | TRBV29-1 | TGCAGCGTTGAAGACCGGGGGGCGAAATACTTC | CSVEDRGAKYF
TRBD1 | TRBJ2-3 | . | TRBV4-2 | TGTGCCAGCAGCCCCGCCCAGGGGGCGGGCGCAGATACGCAGTATTTT | CASSPAQGAGADTQYF
. | TRBJ2-7 | . | TRBV6-1 | TGTGCCAGCAGTGACGTTCCCGGACAGTCCTACGAGCAGTACTTC | CASSDVPGQSYEQYF
. | TRBJ2-5 | . | TRBV28 | TGTGCCAGCAGCTCCCCCCAGGGAGGAGAGACCCAGTACTTC | CASSSPQGGETQYF
. | TRBJ1-1 | many | TRBV5-4 | TGTGCCAGCAGCTTGGGGGGAACAGGAAAAGCTTTCTTT | CASSLGGTGKAFF
TRBD2 | TRBJ2-1 | . | TRBV27 | TGTGCCAGCAGGGCAGGACTAGCGGGGGGGAGCTCCTACAATGAGCAGTTCTTC | CASRAGLAGGSSYNEQFF
. | TRBJ1-2 | . | TRBV28 | TGTGCCAGCAGCCGAGGGAGGGGGGATTATGGTGGCTACACCTTC | CASSRGRGDYGGYTF
TRBD1 | TRBJ1-5 | . | TRBV6-6 | TGTGCCAGCAGCCACAGCACAGGGGGCAATCAGCCCCAGCATTTT | CASSHSTGGNQPQHF
. | TRBJ1-1 | . | TRBV6-1 | TGTGCCAGCGGGGGCGTGACGCTGGGCACTGAAGCTTTCTTT | CASGGVTLGTEAFF
TRBD1 | TRBJ2-7 | . | TRBV5-8 | TGTGCCAGCAGCTTGAAGACAGGGGACGAGCAGTACTTC | CASSLKTGDEQYF
TRBD1 | TRBJ1-1 | . | TRBV29-1 | TGCAGCGTCTGGACAGGGATGAACACTGAAGCTTTCTTT | CSVWTGMNTEAFF
TRBD2 | TRBJ2-3 | . | TRBV5-1 | TGCGCCAGCAGCTTAGGACTAGCGGGAGGGCTAGATACGCAGTATTTT | CASSLGLAGGLDTQYF
TRBD1 | TRBJ2-7 | . | TRBV6-1 | TGTGCCAGCTACGGGACAGGCTTTTCCTACGAGCAGTACTTC | CASYGTGFSYEQYF